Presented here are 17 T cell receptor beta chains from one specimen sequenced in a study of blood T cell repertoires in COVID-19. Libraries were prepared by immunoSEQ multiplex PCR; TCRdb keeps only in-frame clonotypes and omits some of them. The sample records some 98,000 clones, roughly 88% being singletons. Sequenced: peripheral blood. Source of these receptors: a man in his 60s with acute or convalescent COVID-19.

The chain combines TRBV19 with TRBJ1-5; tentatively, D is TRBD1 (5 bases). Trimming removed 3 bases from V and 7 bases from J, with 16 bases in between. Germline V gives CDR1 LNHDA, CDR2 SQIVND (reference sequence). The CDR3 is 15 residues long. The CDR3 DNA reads TGTGCCAGTAGTATCTCAGGGCCGGTGGGACAGCCCCAGCATTTT. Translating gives CASSISGPVGQPQHF.

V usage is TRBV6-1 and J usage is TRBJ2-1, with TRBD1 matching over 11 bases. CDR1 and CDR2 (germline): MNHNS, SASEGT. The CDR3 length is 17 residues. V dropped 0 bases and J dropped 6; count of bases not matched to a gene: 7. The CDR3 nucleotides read TGTGCCAGCAGTGAAGCTCCTCGGACAGGGGGCCGCAATGAGCAGTTCTTC. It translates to CASSEAPRTGGRNEQFF.

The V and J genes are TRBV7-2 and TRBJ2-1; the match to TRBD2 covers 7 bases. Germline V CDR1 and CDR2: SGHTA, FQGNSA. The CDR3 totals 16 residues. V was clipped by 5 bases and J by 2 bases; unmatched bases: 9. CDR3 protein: CASSLDSGGAYNEQFF. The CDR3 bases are TGTGCCAGCAGCCTTGATAGTGGGGGGGCCTACAATGAGCAGTTCTTC.

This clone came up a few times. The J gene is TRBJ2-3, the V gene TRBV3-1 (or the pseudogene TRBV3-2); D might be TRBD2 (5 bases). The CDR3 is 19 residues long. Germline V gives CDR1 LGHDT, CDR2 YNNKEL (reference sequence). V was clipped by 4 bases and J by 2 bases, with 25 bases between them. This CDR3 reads CASSPKPITRAKFTDTQYF. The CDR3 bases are TGTGCCAGCAGCCCCAAACCTATCACTAGAGCGAAATTCACAGATACGCAGTATTTT.

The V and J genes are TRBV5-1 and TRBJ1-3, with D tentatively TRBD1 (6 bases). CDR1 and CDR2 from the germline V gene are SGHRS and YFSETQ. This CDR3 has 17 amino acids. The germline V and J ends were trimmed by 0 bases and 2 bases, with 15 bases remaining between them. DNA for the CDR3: TGCGCCAGCAGCTTGGGCAGGGGACTAGACACTGGAAACACCATATATTTT. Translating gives CASSLGRGLDTGNTIYF.

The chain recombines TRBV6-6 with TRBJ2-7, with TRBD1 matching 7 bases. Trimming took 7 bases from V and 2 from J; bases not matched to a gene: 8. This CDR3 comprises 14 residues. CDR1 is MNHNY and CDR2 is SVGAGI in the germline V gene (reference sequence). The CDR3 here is CASMRRGTAYEQYF. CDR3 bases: TGTGCCAGCATGCGCAGGGGGACAGCCTACGAGCAGTACTTC.

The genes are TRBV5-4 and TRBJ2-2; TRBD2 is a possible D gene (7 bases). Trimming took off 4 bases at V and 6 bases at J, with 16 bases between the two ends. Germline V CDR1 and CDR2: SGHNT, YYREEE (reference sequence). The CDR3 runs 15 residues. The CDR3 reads CASSRAGGAPGELFF. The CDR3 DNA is TGTGCCAGCAGCCGAGCTGGGGGGGCCCCCGGGGAGCTGTTTTTT.

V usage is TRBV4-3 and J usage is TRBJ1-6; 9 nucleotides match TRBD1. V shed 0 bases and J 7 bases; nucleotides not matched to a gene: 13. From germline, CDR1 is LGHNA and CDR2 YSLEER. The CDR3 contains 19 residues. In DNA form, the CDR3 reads TGCGCCAGCAGCCAAGATCCCCCCGGGACAGGGATAGGAAATTCACCCCTCCACTTT. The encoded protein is CASSQDPPGTGIGNSPLHF.

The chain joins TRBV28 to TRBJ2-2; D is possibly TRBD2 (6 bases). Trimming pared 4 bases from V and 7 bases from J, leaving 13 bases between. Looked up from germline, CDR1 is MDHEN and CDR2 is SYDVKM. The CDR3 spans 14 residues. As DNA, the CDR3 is TGTGCCAGCAGTTACGGGGGAAAAGACGGGGAGCTGTTTTTT. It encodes CASSYGGKDGELFF.

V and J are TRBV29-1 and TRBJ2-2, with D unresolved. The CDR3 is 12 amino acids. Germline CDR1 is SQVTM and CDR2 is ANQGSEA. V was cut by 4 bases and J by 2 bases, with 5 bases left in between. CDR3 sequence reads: CSVAFNTGELFF. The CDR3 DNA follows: TGCAGCGTTGCTTTTAACACCGGGGAGCTGTTTTTT.

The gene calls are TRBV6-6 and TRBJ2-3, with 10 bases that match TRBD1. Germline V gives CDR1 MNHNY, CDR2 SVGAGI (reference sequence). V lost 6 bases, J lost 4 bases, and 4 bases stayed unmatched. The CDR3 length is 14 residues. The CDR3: CASSDRGPPDTQYF. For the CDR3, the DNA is TGTGCCAGCAGCGACAGGGGGCCACCAGATACGCAGTATTTT.

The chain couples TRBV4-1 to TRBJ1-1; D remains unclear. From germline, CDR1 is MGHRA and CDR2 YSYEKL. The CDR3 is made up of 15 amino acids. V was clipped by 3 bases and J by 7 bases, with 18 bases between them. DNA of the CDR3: TGCGCCAGCAGCCACGGAGGCGGCTCGGGGATTGAAGCTTTCTTT. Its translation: CASSHGGGSGIEAFF.

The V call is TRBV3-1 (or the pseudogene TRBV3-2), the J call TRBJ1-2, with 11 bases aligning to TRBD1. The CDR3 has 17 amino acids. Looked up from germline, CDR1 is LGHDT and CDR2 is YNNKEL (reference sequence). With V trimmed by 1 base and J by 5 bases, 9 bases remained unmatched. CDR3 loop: CASSQGLTGTGGYGYTF. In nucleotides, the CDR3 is TGTGCCAGCAGCCAAGGATTAACCGGGACAGGGGGATATGGCTACACCTTC.

CDR3 bases: TGTGCCAGCAGTTTTTATGGCCCCGGACTAACCTCCTTGCGTACGCAGTATTTT. It is translated as CASSFYGPGLTSLRTQYF. The rearrangement joins TRBV28 to TRBJ2-3; D is possibly TRBD2 (6 bases). Trimming stripped 3 bases from V and 8 bases from J, with 27 bases between. This CDR3 has 18 amino acids. Germline values: CDR1 MDHEN, CDR2 SYDVKM.

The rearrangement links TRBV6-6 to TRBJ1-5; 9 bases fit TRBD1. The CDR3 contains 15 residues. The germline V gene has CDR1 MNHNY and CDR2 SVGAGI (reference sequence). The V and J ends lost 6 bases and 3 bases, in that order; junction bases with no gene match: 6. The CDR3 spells CASRGGQGYNQPQHF. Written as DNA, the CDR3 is TGTGCCAGCAGAGGGGGACAGGGATACAATCAGCCCCAGCATTTT.

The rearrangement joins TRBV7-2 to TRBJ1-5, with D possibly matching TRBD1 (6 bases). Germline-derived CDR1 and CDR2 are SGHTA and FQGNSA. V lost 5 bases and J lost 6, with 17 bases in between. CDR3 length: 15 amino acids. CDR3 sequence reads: CASSKTGSHPQPQHF. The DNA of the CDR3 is TGTGCCAGCAGCAAAACAGGGAGTCATCCTCAGCCCCAGCATTTT.

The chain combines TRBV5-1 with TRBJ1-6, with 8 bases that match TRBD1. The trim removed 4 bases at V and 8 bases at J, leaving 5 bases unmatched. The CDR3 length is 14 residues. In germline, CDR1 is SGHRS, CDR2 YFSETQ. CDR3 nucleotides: TGCGCCAGCAGCCCAGGGGGCGCGGATTCACCCCTCCACTTT. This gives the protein CASSPGGADSPLHF.